The 6 T cell receptor beta chains reported below all come from one sample, sequenced in a study of blood T cell repertoires in COVID-19. TCRdb's table, derived via immunoSEQ multiplex PCR, lists solely in-frame clones and lacks some. This table holds about 280,000 clones, roughly 86% found once. The source material was peripheral blood. The receptors come from a man aged 18 to 29 with active or convalescent COVID-19.

CDR3 bases: TGTGCCACTCGGACATCCCTCAAAGATTATAGCAATCAGCCCCAGCATTTT. Protein product: CATRTSLKDYSNQPQHF. The chain joins TRBV19 to TRBJ1-5, with D perhaps matching TRBD1 (5 bases). Germline-derived CDR1 and CDR2 are LNHDA and SQIVND (reference sequence). The CDR3 sequence is 17 residues long. Trimming left V 10 bases short and J 0 bases short, with 22 bases between. Supplemented by reference TRBV19 and TRBJ1-5, the full variable domain reads DGGITQSPKYLFRKEGQNVTLSCEQNLNHDAMYWYRQDPGQGLRLIYYSQIVNDFQKGDIAEGYSVSREKKESFPLTVTSAQKNPTAFYLCATRTSLKDYSNQPQHFGDGTRLSIL.

The V gene is TRBV28, the J gene TRBJ2-7; 9 bases match TRBD2. Germline lookup yields CDR1 MDHEN and CDR2 SYDVKM. V lost 0 bases and J lost 3; bases outside the gene matches: 3. The CDR3 runs to 15 residues. The CDR3 DNA is TGTGCCAGCAGTTTATGGAGCGGGGGGCTCTACGAGCAGTACTTC. Translated, it gives CASSLWSGGLYEQYF. Looking up the rest from reference TRBV28 and TRBJ2-7 gives the full variable domain: DVKVTQSSRYLVKRTGEKVFLECVQDMDHENMFWYRQDPGLGLRLIYFSYDVKMKEKGDIPEGYSVSREKKERFSLILESASTNQTSMYLCASSLWSGGLYEQYFGPGTRLTVT.

The CDR3 protein is CASSIDRGKNTEAFF. The CDR3 bases are TGTGCCAGCAGCATAGACAGGGGAAAGAACACTGAAGCTTTCTTT. This chain joins TRBV7-8 and TRBJ1-1; TRBD1 matches 8 bases. This CDR3 contains 15 residues. With V trimmed by 5 bases and J by 1 base, 6 bases remained unmatched. Looked up from germline, CDR1 is SGHVS and CDR2 is FQNEAQ.

This clone has just one count. The V gene is TRBV15, the J gene TRBJ2-5, with no clear D. Germline V gene sequence: CDR1 LNHNV, CDR2 YYDKDF (reference sequence). This CDR3 has 13 amino acids. Trimming left V 5 bases short and J 4 bases short, with 11 bases between. The CDR3 DNA is TGTGCCACCAGCCCGCTGGGCAGAGAGACCCAGTACTTC. It specifies CATSPLGRETQYF.

This chain connects TRBV4-1 to TRBJ2-7, with 7 bases aligning to TRBD1. Germline lookup yields CDR1 MGHRA and CDR2 YSYEKL. The CDR3 runs to 14 residues. The J segment lost 5 bases and the V segment lost 5 bases, leaving 9 bases of the junction unmatched. The CDR3 nucleotides read TGCGCCAGCAGCTTACGACAGGGTGTCCACGAGCAGTACTTC. Its translation: CASSLRQGVHEQYF.

The rearrangement links TRBV2 to TRBJ2-2; 13 positions match TRBD2. The CDR3 is 16 amino acids. Germline CDR1 and CDR2: SNHLY and FYNNEI. Trimming removed 3 bases from V and 4 bases from J; junction bases left unmatched: 2. CDR3 coding DNA: TGTGCCAGCAGTGAGACTAGCGGGGGGCCCACCGGGGAGCTGTTTTTT. It codes for CASSETSGGPTGELFF. Based on the CDR3 plus reference TRBV2 and TRBJ2-2, the full variable domain is EPEVTQTPSHQVTQMGQEVILRCVPISNHLYFYWYRQILGQKVEFLVSFYNNEISEKSEIFDDQFSVERPDGSNFTLKIRSTKLEDSAMYFCASSETSGGPTGELFFGEGSRLTVL.